The TCR beta chain under discussion was sequenced for a study of blood T cells in healthy people across ages. Trimming pared 3 bases from V and 8 bases from J, leaving 13 bases between. Germline values: CDR1 SNHLY, CDR2 FYNNEI. The CDR3 has 13 amino acids. The table lists this clonotype with a few counts. The use of a sample-barcoded 5' primer and a J-beta primer mix characterized a second PCR of about 7 to 12 cycles. TCRdb analysed the 5' RACE reads with MiXCR anew, one entry per CDR3 protein. The data contain about 580,000 distinct CDR3 sequences, less than 60% of them singletons. The chain links TRBV2 to TRBJ1-2; D call uncertain. The origin of this receptor is a man older than 75 in good health. The material sequenced was blood. The CDR3 here is CASSEIYVRGYTF. The CDR3, as DNA: TGTGCCAGCAGTGAGATCTACGTGCGCGGCTACACCTTC.